This T cell receptor (beta chain) was observed in a study of T cell responses to AZD1222 COVID-19 vaccine. The CDR3 is 18 amino acids. Looked up from germline, CDR1 is MNHEY and CDR2 is SMNVEV (reference sequence). V gave up 5 bases and J gave up 7 bases, with 26 bases separating them. Profiled with immunoSEQ multiplex PCR; TCRdb holds only in-frame clones, not every one. In the table there are 40,000 to 45,000 clones, just under 80% of which are singletons. The receptor was derived from an adult who received the MenACWY meningococcal vaccine as a control. The chain has TRBV27 and TRBJ1-4; D is perhaps TRBD1 (5 bases). This specimen consisted of peripheral blood, obtained 28 days after the second dose of the MenACWY control vaccine. DNA for the CDR3: TGTGCCAGCAGTCCCCTTAGACAGTTTCGGCCCCAGGGTGAAAAACTGTTTTTT. It translates to CASSPLRQFRPQGEKLFF.